The next 28 T cell receptor beta chains were all read from a single sample in a study of graft-versus-host responses after intestinal transplantation. The antigens these receptors bind are not known. Profiling relied on immunoSEQ multiplex PCR, and the TCRdb table lists in-frame clones only, not all of them. Of tens of thousands of clones listed, roughly 90% were seen once; the top ten hold approximately 0.6%. The source was unstimulated CD4+ T cells sorted from spleen or lymph node cells, collected before transplant. These receptors came from a human donor who was the organ donor for an intestinal transplant.

The chain is built from TRBV1 and TRBJ2-2; the D call TRBD2 from the table was never checked on the DNA. TRBV1 is shown as a pseudogene. This CDR3 comprises 18 residues. Here the CDR3 DNA reads TGCACCAGCAGCCAAGAGTCCGCGGGTTATAGTGACACCGGGGAGCTGTTTTTT. Its protein is CTSSQESAGYSDTGELFF.

In nucleotides, the CDR3 is TGCAGCGTACGAGACGACCTAGCGGGGGGAACCACCGGGGAGCTGTTTTTT. The encoded protein is CSVRDDLAGGTTGELFF. V and J are TRBV29-1 and TRBJ2-2, with 11 bases fitting TRBD2. The CDR3 is 17 residues long. Germline V gene lookup returns CDR1 SQVTM and CDR2 ANQGSEA. V lost 6 bases, J lost 4 bases, and 13 bases stayed unmatched.

This chain joins TRBV10-3 and TRBJ2-1; no clear D. The CDR3 runs 12 residues. V shed 3 bases and J shed 9 bases, with 9 bases lying between them. The germline gives CDR1 ENHRY, CDR2 SYGVKD. CDR3: CAISDAAIEQFF. The CDR3, as DNA: TGTGCCATCAGTGACGCCGCGATTGAGCAGTTCTTC.

The chain combines TRBV6-6 with TRBJ2-7; D is uncertain. This CDR3 spans 13 amino acids. Germline CDR1 and CDR2: MNHNY and SVGAGI (reference sequence). With 0 bases removed from V and 9 bases from J, the gap between germline ends came to 12 bases. CDR3 amino acids: CASSYSNSRRQYF. DNA for the CDR3: TGTGCCAGCAGTTACTCGAATTCACGGAGGCAGTACTTC.

This clone turned up a few times. The V and J genes are TRBV5-4 and TRBJ2-7; 13 nucleotides line up with TRBD2. Trimming at V came to 1 base and at J to 2 bases, leaving 0 bases not matched to a gene. Germline V gene data show CDR1 as SGHNT and CDR2 as YYREEE (reference sequence). The CDR3 consists of 15 residues. Here the CDR3 DNA reads TGTGCCAGCAGCTTGACTAGCGGGAGGGCCTACGAGCAGTACTTC. Translated: CASSLTSGRAYEQYF.

This clone was seen just once. V is TRBV19 and J is TRBJ2-1; D possibly corresponds to TRBD2 (6 bases). V lost 7 bases and J 2 bases, leaving 15 bases between the germline ends. The germline V gene has CDR1 LNHDA and CDR2 SQIVND (reference sequence). CDR3 size: 15 residues. CDR3 sequence reads: CASTGGIVTYNEQFF. CDR3 in DNA: TGTGCCAGTACTGGCGGGATAGTAACCTACAATGAGCAGTTCTTC.

The V call is TRBV7-8, the J call TRBJ1-1; maybe TRBD1 (5 bases). In germline, CDR1 is SGHVS, CDR2 FQNEAQ. CDR3 size: 13 residues. V lost 1 base, J lost 7 bases, and 10 bases lay in between. The CDR3 DNA reads as TGTGCCAGCAGCTTAGATAGAAGGGGTGAAGCTTTCTTT. This codes for CASSLDRRGEAFF.

The chain employs TRBV7-8 and TRBJ2-1; 12 bases are shared with TRBD2. The J segment lost 4 bases and the V segment lost 6 bases, leaving 16 bases of the junction unmatched. In germline, CDR1 is SGHVS, CDR2 FQNEAQ. This CDR3 region has 19 residues. The CDR3 loop is CASSFRRLAGGGKYNEQFF. The DNA of the CDR3 is TGTGCCAGCAGTTTCCGTCGGCTAGCGGGAGGGGGAAAGTACAATGAGCAGTTCTTC.

This chain links TRBV19 with TRBJ2-3; TRBD2 agrees at 14 bases. V lost 5 bases to trimming and J lost 4 bases; unmatched junction nucleotides: 8. The CDR3 runs to 17 residues. Per germline, CDR1 LNHDA and CDR2 SQIVND (reference sequence). In DNA form, the CDR3 reads TGTGCCAGTAGTGCGTCGACTAGCGGGAGGGCCGCAGATACGCAGTATTTT. Translating it yields CASSASTSGRAADTQYF.

The chain carries TRBV10-1 and TRBJ2-1, with 8 bases matching TRBD2. Per the germline V gene, CDR1 is WNHNN and CDR2 is SYGVQD (reference sequence). The trim removed 5 bases at V and 3 bases at J, leaving 3 bases unmatched. This CDR3 has 14 amino acids. CDR3 loop: CASSTSGLYNEQFF. In nucleotides, the CDR3 is TGCGCCAGCAGTACTAGCGGACTCTACAATGAGCAGTTCTTC.

The V and J genes are TRBV7-2 and TRBJ2-3; 9 nucleotides agree with TRBD2. Unmatched junction bases numbered 14, after V lost 5 bases and J lost 5 bases. Germline V gene data show CDR1 as SGHTA and CDR2 as FQGNSA. This CDR3 has 17 residues. The CDR3 nucleotides are TGTGCCAGCAGCCCCGGATGGGCTAGCGGGACGCAAGATACGCAGTATTTT. This gives the protein CASSPGWASGTQDTQYF.

V usage is TRBV29-1 and J usage is TRBJ1-1; 7 bases line up with TRBD1. Per germline, CDR1 SQVTM and CDR2 ANQGSEA. CDR3 length equals 12 residues. The J segment lost 1 base and the V segment lost 7 bases, leaving 3 bases of the junction unmatched. In DNA, the CDR3 is TGCAGCGCAGGGGGAGCGAACACTGAAGCTTTCTTT. This gives the protein CSAGGANTEAFF.

The rearrangement links TRBV5-5 to TRBJ2-7; 8 nucleotides line up with TRBD1. The germline CDR1 and CDR2 sequences are SGHKS and YYEKEE (reference sequence). This CDR3 is 15 amino acids long. V lost 0 bases to trimming and J lost 1 base; unmatched junction nucleotides: 3. This CDR3 is CASSLVGQASYEQYF. The CDR3 DNA is TGTGCCAGCAGCTTGGTGGGACAGGCGTCCTACGAGCAGTACTTC. Filled out from reference TRBV5-5 and TRBJ2-7, the complete variable domain reads DAGVTQSPTHLIKTRGQQVTLRCSPISGHKSVSWYQQVLGQGPQFIFQYYEKEERGRGNFPDRFSARQFPNYSSELNVNALLLGDSALYLCASSLVGQASYEQYFGPGTRLTVT.

The V call is TRBV9, the J call TRBJ2-3; D is uncertain. Germline V gives CDR1 SGDLS, CDR2 YYNGEE. V lost 0 bases and J lost 2, with 7 bases in between. The CDR3 consists of 14 residues. CDR3 DNA: TGTGCCAGCAGCGTAGGCTATTACACAGATACGCAGTATTTT. This encodes CASSVGYYTDTQYF.

The chain is built from TRBV5-1 and TRBJ1-5; D may be TRBD1 (6 bases). Trimming cost V 0 bases and J 2 bases, with 9 bases left between them. Germline lookup yields CDR1 SGHRS and CDR2 YFSETQ. There are 15 residues in the CDR3. The CDR3 sequence is CASSLEGVGNQPQHF. The CDR3 coding sequence is TGCGCCAGCAGCTTGGAGGGGGTTGGCAATCAGCCCCAGCATTTT.

In its sample, this clone was seen once. The CDR3 spells CASSQDIQETQYF. CDR3 DNA: TGCGCCAGCAGCCAGGACATTCAAGAGACCCAGTACTTC. The J gene is TRBJ2-5, the V gene TRBV4-3; tentative D call: TRBD1 (5 bases). V lost 3 bases, J lost 2 bases, and 7 bases lay in between. This CDR3 contains 13 residues. From germline, CDR1 is LGHNA and CDR2 YSLEER.

Notes on this clone: Germline and junction disagree at one end, which may indicate a read error. V gene TRBV7-7 combines with J gene TRBJ2-1; TRBD2 matches 10 bases. The CDR3 is made up of 15 amino acids. CDR1 and CDR2 (germline): SSHAT, FNYEAQ (reference sequence). The CDR3 sequence: CASSQLGTSVNEQFF. The CDR3 DNA is TGTGCTAGCAGCCAGCTCGGGACTAGCGTAAATGAGCAGTTCTTC.

The chain combines TRBV6-4 with TRBJ2-3; 7 bases match TRBD2. This CDR3 spans 15 amino acids. With 4 bases clipped from V and 4 bases from J, the junction kept 8 bases outside the gene matches. The germline V gene encodes CDR1 MRHNA and CDR2 SNTAGT. In DNA form, the CDR3 reads TGTGCCAGCAGTGCCTTTGGCGGGAGCCCAGATACGCAGTATTTT. Translated: CASSAFGGSPDTQYF.

On this clone: The junction does not match germline at one end; this may be a read error. The chain is built from TRBV5-1 and TRBJ2-7, with 9 bases fitting TRBD1. Germline CDR1 SGHRS, CDR2 YFSETQ. The CDR3 length is 12 residues. This CDR3 is CASSLDRGPFDF. The CDR3 DNA is TGCGCCAGCAGCTTGGACAGGGGGCCGTTTGACTTC.

The chain carries TRBV6-5 and TRBJ2-7, with 10 bases fitting TRBD2. CDR1 and CDR2 from the germline V gene are MNHEY and SVGAGI. The V and J ends lost 0 bases and 3 bases, in that order; junction bases with no gene match: 2. CDR3 length: 15 amino acids. CDR3 sequence reads: CASSYSRTSGYEQYF. The CDR3 DNA is TGTGCCAGCAGTTACTCCCGGACTAGCGGCTACGAGCAGTACTTC.

This clone was detected a few times. The J gene is TRBJ2-3, the V gene TRBV11-1; maybe TRBD1 (6 bases). V shed 4 bases and J shed 6 bases, with 17 bases lying between them. Germline assignment: CDR1 SGHAT and CDR2 FQDESV (reference sequence). The CDR3 is 15 residues long. The DNA for the CDR3 is TGTGCCAGCAGCTACTGGACTGGACAGTCCGATACGCAGTATTTT. It is translated as CASSYWTGQSDTQYF.

V and J are TRBV5-1 and TRBJ1-1, with 7 nucleotides matching TRBD1. J was trimmed by 4 bases and V by 2 bases; bases with no gene match: 5. The CDR3 is 14 residues long. CDR1 is SGHRS, CDR2 YFSETQ, per germline. This CDR3 is CASSLRQGSTEAFF. The CDR3 DNA reads TGCGCCAGCAGCTTAAGACAGGGAAGCACTGAAGCTTTCTTT.

The chain is built from TRBV28 and TRBJ2-7; possibly TRBD1 for D (6 bases). The germline CDR1 and CDR2 sequences are MDHEN and SYDVKM. Trimming took off 3 bases at V and 4 bases at J, with 16 bases between the two ends. CDR3 length equals 15 residues. CDR3 nucleotides: TGTGCCAGCAGTTTGCCCCCAGGACAGTATTACGAGCAGTACTTC. Translated: CASSLPPGQYYEQYF.

V gene TRBV29-1 combines with J gene TRBJ1-1, with TRBD1 matching over 9 bases. CDR1 and CDR2 from the germline V gene are SQVTM and ANQGSEA. The CDR3 sequence is 14 residues long. The V segment lost 7 bases and the J segment 4 bases; nucleotides outside the gene matches: 10. CDR3 region: CSGGKLQGATEAFF. The CDR3 nucleotides read TGCAGCGGTGGGAAATTACAGGGGGCCACTGAAGCTTTCTTT.

CDR3: CASSVGDSPDEKLFF. The CDR3 nucleotides read TGTGCCAGCAGCGTAGGGGACAGCCCAGATGAAAAACTGTTTTTT. V is TRBV9 and J is TRBJ1-4; 7 bases line up with TRBD1. Looked up from germline, CDR1 is SGDLS and CDR2 is YYNGEE. V trimming: 0 bases; J trimming: 6 bases; junction bases outside the gene matches: 5. The CDR3 sequence is 15 residues long.

CDR3 DNA: TGTGCCCCCCCCGCGGCGGGAGTGGGCACAGATACGCAGTATTTT. Its protein product is CAPPAAGVGTDTQYF. This chain joins TRBV6-1 and TRBJ2-3, with 7 positions matching TRBD2. The CDR3 extends over 15 amino acids. Germline CDR1 MNHNS, CDR2 SASEGT. Trimming removed 11 bases from V and 1 base from J; junction bases left unmatched: 12.

The rearrangement joins TRBV7-2 to TRBJ2-7, with D hard to call. V dropped 3 bases and J dropped 4 bases, with 10 bases sitting between them. Germline V gene data show CDR1 as SGHTA and CDR2 as FQGNSA. CDR3 size: 13 residues. In DNA form, the CDR3 reads TGTGCCAGCAGCTTCGTGCACCAGTACGAGCAGTACTTC. Its protein product is CASSFVHQYEQYF. Full variable domain (missing parts from reference TRBV7-2 and TRBJ2-7): GAGVSQSPSNKVTEKGKDVELRCDPISGHTALYWYRQSLGQGLEFLIYFQGNSAPDKSGLPSDRFSAERTGGSVSTLTIQRTQQEDSAVYLCASSFVHQYEQYFGPGTRLTVT.

The V and J genes are TRBV6-5 and TRBJ1-1; D possibly corresponds to TRBD1 (5 bases). Germline V CDR1 and CDR2: MNHEY, SVGAGI. There are 14 residues in the CDR3. V lost 5 bases, J lost 5 bases, and 15 bases lay in between. This chain's CDR3 is CASSPPSRETEAFF. The DNA of the CDR3 is TGTGCCAGCAGTCCCCCGAGCAGGGAAACTGAAGCTTTCTTT.